This TCR beta chain appears in the sequencing data of a study of T cell changes during pregnancy in multiple sclerosis. Assay used: immunoSEQ multiplex PCR; TCRdb lists only in-frame clones, some missing. The sample includes some 80,000 clones, 90% to 95% seen only once; the top ten take roughly 1.1%. Germline V lookup: CDR1 SGHAT, CDR2 FQNNGV. The CDR3 contains 15 residues. Trimming took off 1 base at V and 5 bases at J, with 14 bases between the two ends. This chain joins TRBV11-2 and TRBJ2-5; maybe TRBD1 (6 bases). The sequences come from peripheral blood, collected in the second trimester of pregnancy. This clonotype originated in a female donor with multiple sclerosis, enrolled in a pregnancy study. The CDR3 nucleotides are TGTGCCAGCAGCTTAGGGGGGCAGGGTAGGGAGACCCAGTACTTC. Its translation: CASSLGGQGRETQYF. Complete variable domain (other parts from reference TRBV11-2 and TRBJ2-5): EAGVAQSPRYKIIEKRQSVAFWCNPISGHATLYWYQQILGQGPKLLIQFQNNGVVDDSQLPKDRFSAERLKGVDSTLKIQPAKLEDSAVYLCASSLGGQGRETQYFGPGTRLLVL.